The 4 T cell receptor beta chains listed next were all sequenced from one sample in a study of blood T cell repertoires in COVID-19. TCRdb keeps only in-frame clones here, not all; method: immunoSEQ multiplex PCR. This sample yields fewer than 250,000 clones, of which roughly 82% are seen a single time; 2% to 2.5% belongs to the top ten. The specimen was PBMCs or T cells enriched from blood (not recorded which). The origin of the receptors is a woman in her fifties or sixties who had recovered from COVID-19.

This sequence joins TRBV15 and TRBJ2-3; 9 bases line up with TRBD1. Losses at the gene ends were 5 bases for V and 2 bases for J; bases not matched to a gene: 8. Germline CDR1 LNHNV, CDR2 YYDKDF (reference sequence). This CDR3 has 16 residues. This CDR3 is CATSQDRGSDTDTQYF. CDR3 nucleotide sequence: TGTGCCACCAGCCAAGACAGGGGGAGTGACACAGATACGCAGTATTTT.

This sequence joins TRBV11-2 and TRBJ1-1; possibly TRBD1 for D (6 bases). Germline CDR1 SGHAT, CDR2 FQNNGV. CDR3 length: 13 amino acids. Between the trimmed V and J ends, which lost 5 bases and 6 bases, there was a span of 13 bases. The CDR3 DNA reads TGTGCCAGCAGCCAACAGGGACTACCTGAAGCTTTCTTT. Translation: CASSQQGLPEAFF. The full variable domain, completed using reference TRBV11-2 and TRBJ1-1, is EAGVAQSPRYKIIEKRQSVAFWCNPISGHATLYWYQQILGQGPKLLIQFQNNGVVDDSQLPKDRFSAERLKGVDSTLKIQPAKLEDSAVYLCASSQQGLPEAFFGQGTRLTVV.

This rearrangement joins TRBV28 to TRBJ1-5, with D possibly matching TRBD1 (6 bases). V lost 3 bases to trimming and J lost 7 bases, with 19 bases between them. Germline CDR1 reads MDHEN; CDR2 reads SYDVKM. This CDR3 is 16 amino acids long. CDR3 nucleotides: TGTGCCAGCAGTTTTTCGCTTATAGGGGGTATCCAGCCCCAGCATTTT. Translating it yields CASSFSLIGGIQPQHF. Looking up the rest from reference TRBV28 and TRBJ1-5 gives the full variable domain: DVKVTQSSRYLVKRTGEKVFLECVQDMDHENMFWYRQDPGLGLRLIYFSYDVKMKEKGDIPEGYSVSREKKERFSLILESASTNQTSMYLCASSFSLIGGIQPQHFGDGTRLSIL.

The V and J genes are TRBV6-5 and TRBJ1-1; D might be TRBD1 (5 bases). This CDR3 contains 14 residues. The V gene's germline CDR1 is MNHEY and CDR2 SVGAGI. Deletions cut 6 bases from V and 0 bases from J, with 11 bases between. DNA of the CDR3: TGTGCCAGCAGGAAGGGGTTCATGAACACTGAAGCTTTCTTT. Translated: CASRKGFMNTEAFF.